The 15 T cell receptor beta chains given below trace back to one sample, sequenced in a study of T cells in Graves' hyperthyroidism and ophthalmopathy. TCR beta CDR3 regions were amplified from RNA. RT-PCR in the first round (using the HTBI primer set) targeted the TCR CDR3. TCRdb reanalysed the multiplex PCR reads using MiXCR and keeps one entry per CDR3 protein. Of about 560,000 distinct CDR3 sequences in the sample, 16% were seen once. Sequencing was performed on blood. The source is a woman under 30 with Graves' hyperthyroidism.

This chain joins TRBV7-2 and TRBJ2-1; D could derive from TRBD1 or TRBD2 (5 bases each). The CDR3 is 16 residues long. Per the germline V gene, CDR1 is SGHTA and CDR2 is FQGNSA. Trimming took 2 bases from V and 5 from J, leaving 16 bases between them. As DNA, the CDR3 is TGTGCCAGCAGCTTACGGGGCGGAACATACAACAATGAGCAGTTCTTC. Encoded protein: CASSLRGGTYNNEQFF.

J is TRBJ2-7 and V is TRBV19; tentative D call: TRBD2 (5 bases). Deletions cut 6 bases from V and 1 base from J, with 13 bases between. The length of the CDR3 is 14 residues. Germline V gene data show CDR1 as LNHDA and CDR2 as SQIVND (reference sequence). The CDR3 spells CASRMTGTSYEQYF. As DNA, the CDR3 is TGTGCCAGTAGGATGACGGGAACTTCCTACGAGCAGTACTTC.

A remark on this clonotype: The junction departs from the called germline gene at one end, perhaps through a read error. The chain couples TRBV28 to TRBJ1-6; TRBD1 matches at 8 bases. CDR3 length: 14 residues. Germline lookup yields CDR1 MDHEN and CDR2 SYDVKM. As DNA, the CDR3 is TGTACCAGCAGTTTCCTGGACAGGGTCTCACCCCTCCACTTT. It specifies CTSSFLDRVSPLHF.

The V call is TRBV7-9, the J call TRBJ2-5; 8 bases are shared with TRBD1. J lost 2 bases, V lost 5 bases, and 13 bases had no gene match. Germline CDR1 is SEHNR and CDR2 is FQNEAQ (reference sequence). The CDR3 totals 17 residues. CDR3 sequence (DNA): TGTGCCAGCAGCGCCCCGACCAGGGGGCCGAGGCAAGAGACCCAGTACTTC. Translating it yields CASSAPTRGPRQETQYF.

The CDR3 spells CANRLLDSSNQPQHF. CDR3 sequence (DNA): TGTGCCAACAGGCTCCTGGACAGTTCCAATCAGCCCCAGCATTTT. The chain employs TRBV27 and TRBJ1-5, with a weak D call TRBD1 (6 bases). The CDR3 has 15 residues. Per the germline V gene, CDR1 is MNHEY and CDR2 is SMNVEV (reference sequence). Trimming left V 10 bases short and J 3 bases short, with 19 bases between.

This clonotype was detected once. This sequence joins TRBV18 and TRBJ1-3, with D tentatively TRBD1 (6 bases). Germline CDR1 reads KGHSH; CDR2 reads LQKENI. The CDR3 is made up of 16 amino acids. The V end lost 2 bases, the J end lost 0 bases, and 11 bases lay between the germline ends. The CDR3 DNA is TGTGCCAGCTCACCAGAGGGGGTCCACTCTGGAAACACCATATATTTT. Protein product: CASSPEGVHSGNTIYF.

This clonotype was seen a few times. CDR3 sequence reads: CASSLAGTGGGYTF. CDR3 nucleotide sequence: TGCGCCAGCAGCTTGGCCGGGACAGGGGGCGGCTACACCTTC. V usage is TRBV5-1 and J usage is TRBJ1-2; 12 nucleotides line up with TRBD1. Per the germline V gene, CDR1 is SGHRS and CDR2 is YFSETQ. Germline trimming cut 0 bases from V and 8 bases from J; bases unmatched to any gene: 2. CDR3 length equals 14 residues.

For this clonotype: Just one base apart from a much larger clone, this may be a read error. The chain uses TRBV4-3 and TRBJ1-5, with 7 bases identical to TRBD1. This CDR3 contains 16 residues. CDR1 and CDR2 from the germline V gene are LGHNA and YSLEER. CDR3 residues: CASSQVRGRRDQPRHF. The CDR3 DNA is TGCGCCAGCAGCCAAGTGAGGGGGCGAAGAGATCAGCCCCGGCATTTT.

The V and J genes are TRBV4-1 and TRBJ2-7; D gene uncertain. V shed 2 bases and J shed 4 bases, with 15 bases lying between them. This CDR3 is 15 amino acids long. Looked up from germline, CDR1 is MGHRA and CDR2 is YSYEKL. The CDR3 sequence: CASSQLPGSIYEQYF. In DNA form, the CDR3 reads TGCGCCAGCAGCCAACTCCCGGGCAGTATATACGAGCAGTACTTC.

Ten or more counts support this clonotype. V and J are TRBV20-1 and TRBJ2-7; 7 nucleotides align to TRBD2. From germline, CDR1 is DFQATT and CDR2 SNEGSKA (reference sequence). The CDR3 runs to 12 residues. V was clipped by 6 bases and J by 3 bases; unmatched bases: 5. The CDR3 DNA reads as TGCAGTGCAAGGCTAGCGGACTACGAGCAGTACTTC. Protein product: CSARLADYEQYF.

This clonotype was picked up many times. The V gene is TRBV18, the J gene TRBJ2-7; 9 bases match TRBD2. CDR1 KGHSH and CDR2 LQKENI come from the germline V gene. The CDR3 sequence is 15 residues long. The V gene end was trimmed by 6 bases and the J gene end by 1 base; junction bases not matched to a gene: 7. DNA of the CDR3: TGTGCCAGCTCTCCGACTAGCGGAAGATCCTACGAGCAGTACTTC. Its protein is CASSPTSGRSYEQYF.

This clonotype showed up just a few times. The chain combines TRBV30 with TRBJ2-1, with TRBD2 matching 10 bases. After removal of 1 base from V and 8 bases from J, the junction contained 14 bases not matched to a gene. The CDR3 consists of 17 residues. CDR1 is GTSNPN, CDR2 SVGIG, per germline (reference sequence). The CDR3 nucleotides read TGTGCCTGGAGTGGAGGGCTAGCGGGAGCTCGGGGGGATGAGCAGTTCTTC. Its protein product is CAWSGGLAGARGDEQFF.

The rearrangement uses TRBV20-1 and TRBJ2-7, with a weak D call TRBD2 (6 bases). Germline V gene lookup returns CDR1 DFQATT and CDR2 SNEGSKA (reference sequence). This CDR3 comprises 14 residues. V was clipped by 3 bases and J by 3 bases, with 15 bases between them. Written as DNA, the CDR3 is TGCAGTGCTAGGGGCGAGCGGGCCCTCTACGAGCAGTACTTC. Translated: CSARGERALYEQYF.

This clonotype was detected ten times or more. The chain links TRBV28 to TRBJ1-5, with D unresolved. Trimming stripped 7 bases from V and 0 bases from J, with 19 bases between. This CDR3 spans 17 amino acids. Per germline, CDR1 MDHEN and CDR2 SYDVKM. This CDR3 is CASTPGGENYSNQPQHF. The CDR3 region has the DNA TGTGCCAGCACCCCGGGCGGAGAGAATTATAGCAATCAGCCCCAGCATTTT.

The chain uses TRBV20-1 and TRBJ1-5; D is unresolved. Deletions cut 2 bases from V and 0 bases from J, with 8 bases between. CDR3 length equals 14 residues. Germline assignment: CDR1 DFQATT and CDR2 SNEGSKA (reference sequence). The CDR3 DNA follows: TGCAGTGCTAGATATAAATATAGCAATCAGCCCCAGCATTTT. It codes for CSARYKYSNQPQHF.